One sample yielded the 32 T cell receptor beta chains listed below, sequenced in a study of breast tumors, draining lymph nodes, adjacent tissues. The lymph nodes were axillary draining lymph nodes from breast cancer patients. One entry per CDR3 protein, called by TCRdb with MiXCR from the multiplex PCR reads. The data hold about 230,000 distinct CDR3 sequences, with about a third observed a single time. The sample was axillary lymph node tissue. Receptors were obtained from a female donor with breast cancer. Some clones in this sample may be carry-over from other donors' samples.

The sample holds many counts of this clonotype. The genes are TRBV30 and TRBJ1-2; unclear D gene. In germline, CDR1 is GTSNPN, CDR2 SVGIG (reference sequence). The CDR3 is 14 residues long. V was cut by 1 base and J by 3 bases, with 12 bases left in between. The CDR3 DNA sequence: TGTGCCTGGAGTGATACACGGCTAGACTATGGCTACACCTTC. It codes for CAWSDTRLDYGYTF.

A word on this clonotype: Since no conserved phenylalanine or tryptophan closes the CDR3, a read error is the likely cause. The chain uses TRBV19 and TRBJ1-2; D not resolved. Germline values: CDR1 LNHDA, CDR2 SQIVND (reference sequence). V was cut by 10 bases and J by 0 bases, with 21 bases left in between. This CDR3 has 16 amino acids. Here the CDR3 reads CANTYGVGPANYGYTS. CDR3 in DNA: TGTGCCAATACTTATGGGGTGGGTCCGGCTAACTATGGCTACACCTCC.

This clonotype was seen repeatedly, ten times or more. The J gene is TRBJ2-5, the V gene TRBV5-1; 7 bases line up with TRBD2. Germline CDR1 is SGHRS and CDR2 is YFSETQ. This CDR3 is 15 amino acids long. After removal of 0 bases from V and 4 bases from J, the junction contained 6 bases not matched to a gene. CDR3 residues: CASSLVTGGGETQYF. The CDR3 DNA reads as TGCGCCAGCAGCTTGGTGACGGGAGGTGGAGAGACCCAGTACTTC.

In this sample, this clonotype turned up many times. One end of the junction varies from germline; a read error may be responsible. The chain has TRBV7-9 and TRBJ1-2; D is unresolved. Germline assignment: CDR1 SEHNR and CDR2 FQNEAQ (reference sequence). The CDR3 loop spans 15 amino acids. DNA of the CDR3: TGTGCCAGCAGCCGGAAGGTGGAAGTAGACTATGGCTACCCCTTC. Its protein product is CASSRKVEVDYGYPF.

Ten or more counts support this clonotype. This may come from a read error, since a much larger clone is one base off. The chain joins TRBV20-1 to TRBJ2-6, with a tentative D call TRBD1 (7 bases). Looked up from germline, CDR1 is DFQATT and CDR2 is SNEGSKA (reference sequence). The CDR3 is 13 residues long. The CDR3 DNA is TGCAGTGCCGAGGTCAGGGGGGCCAACGCCCTGACTTTC. Translation: CSAEVRGANALTF.

In this sample, this clonotype turned up many times. The rearrangement joins TRBV5-1 to TRBJ2-3; the D is unclear. CDR3 length: 13 amino acids. Germline V gives CDR1 SGHRS, CDR2 YFSETQ. V was pared by 7 bases and J by 0 bases, with 9 bases between. CDR3 residues: CASCPSSTDTQYF. DNA for the CDR3: TGCGCCAGCTGTCCATCTAGCACAGATACGCAGTATTTT.

Remarks on this clonotype: A much larger clone is a single base away; this may be a read error. This rearrangement joins TRBV2 to TRBJ1-1; 8 bases match TRBD1. With V trimmed by 11 bases and J by 1 base, 9 bases remained unmatched. Germline lookup yields CDR1 SNHLY and CDR2 FYNNEI. This CDR3 spans 14 amino acids. CDR3 bases: TGTGCCGGCATGGTAGACAGGGGGAACACTGAAGCTTTCTTT. This sequence encodes CAGMVDRGNTEAFF.

This clonotype was counted ten times or more. The chain combines TRBV6-1 with TRBJ2-3; D gene uncertain. The CDR3 totals 14 residues. CDR1 MNHNS and CDR2 SASEGT come from the germline V gene. V dropped 3 bases and J dropped 2 bases, with 9 bases sitting between them. Here the CDR3 reads CASSDRSDTDTQYF. Here the CDR3 DNA reads TGTGCCAGCAGTGATAGATCAGACACAGATACGCAGTATTTT.

In the case of this clonotype: A read error may explain this, as a much larger clone is one base away. The chain uses TRBV5-1 and TRBJ2-1, with a possible D match to TRBD2 (5 bases). This CDR3 is built from 14 residues. CDR1 and CDR2 from the germline V gene are SGHRS and YFSETQ. The chain's CDR3 is CASSSDVSYNGQFF. DNA of the CDR3: TGCGCCAGCAGTAGCGATGTTTCCTACAATGGGCAGTTCTTC.

This clonotype was counted ten times or more. This chain joins TRBV7-2 and TRBJ2-7, with 9 bases fitting TRBD2. CDR3 length equals 16 residues. In germline, CDR1 is SGHTA, CDR2 FQGNSA. The V segment lost 5 bases and the J segment 0 bases; nucleotides outside the gene matches: 8. Here the CDR3 reads CASSRTSAKSSYEQYF. CDR3 DNA sequence: TGTGCCAGCAGCCGGACTAGCGCCAAGAGCTCCTACGAGCAGTACTTC.

This clonotype occurred many times. The rearrangement joins TRBV28 to TRBJ1-5, with a weak D call TRBD1 (5 bases). CDR1 MDHEN and CDR2 SYDVKM come from the germline V gene. V was shortened by 6 bases and J by 7 bases, with 13 bases between the two germline ends. There are 13 residues in the CDR3. Here the CDR3 reads CASSRGVRQPQHF. In DNA form, the CDR3 reads TGTGCCAGCAGCCGAGGGGTTCGGCAGCCCCAGCATTTT.

This clonotype has a single count. The V and J genes are TRBV9 and TRBJ2-6; 10 bases fit TRBD1. Germline V CDR1 and CDR2: SGDLS, YYNGEE. V lost 4 bases, J lost 11 bases, and 6 bases stayed unmatched. This CDR3 comprises 14 residues. The CDR3 sequence is CASSTGTGVYVLTF. DNA of the CDR3: TGTGCCAGCAGCACGGGGACAGGGGTTTACGTCCTGACTTTC.

This rearrangement joins TRBV11-2 to TRBJ2-5, with D possibly TRBD1 on 6 matching bases. Germline V lookup: CDR1 SGHAT, CDR2 FQNNGV. The CDR3 covers 14 residues. Between the trimmed V and J ends, which lost 5 bases and 1 base, there was a span of 11 bases. Here the CDR3 reads CASSAGQFQETQYF. The DNA of the CDR3 is TGTGCCAGCAGCGCAGGACAGTTCCAAGAGACCCAGTACTTC.

This clonotype was detected many times. This chain links TRBV20-1 with TRBJ2-5; D may correspond to TRBD1 or TRBD2 (5 bases each). This CDR3 contains 13 residues. Per the germline V gene, CDR1 is DFQATT and CDR2 is SNEGSKA (reference sequence). V lost 3 bases, J lost 2 bases, and 10 bases lay in between. CDR3 sequence reads: CSASGTDQETQYF. DNA of the CDR3: TGCAGTGCTAGCGGGACGGATCAAGAGACCCAGTACTTC.

A remark on this clonotype: A much larger clone lies one base from this, so it may be a read error. DNA for the CDR3: TGCGCCAGTATGGTGACAGGGGGCGGAGAGCCCCAGTACTTC. Translated, it gives CASMVTGGGEPQYF. This chain uses TRBV5-1 with TRBJ2-5, with 10 nucleotides matching TRBD1. CDR1 SGHRS and CDR2 YFSETQ come from the germline V gene. There are 14 residues in the CDR3.

This clonotype was observed many times. The V gene is TRBV3-1, the J gene TRBJ2-6; D is perhaps TRBD1 (6 bases). Germline CDR1 LGHDT, CDR2 YNNKEL (reference sequence). The CDR3 length is 17 residues. V was shortened by 2 bases and J by 1 base, with 12 bases between the two germline ends. CDR3 in DNA: TGTGCCAGCAGCCAATCTCTCAGGGGTTCTGGGGCCAACGTCCTGACTTTC. It translates to CASSQSLRGSGANVLTF.

V usage is TRBV27 and J usage is TRBJ2-7; 9 bases map to TRBD2. CDR3 size: 17 residues. Germline loops: CDR1 MNHEY, CDR2 SMNVEV (reference sequence). The V segment lost 3 bases and the J segment 0 bases; nucleotides outside the gene matches: 9. The CDR3 is CASSFGSGRPISYEQYF. The CDR3 nucleotides are TGTGCCAGCAGTTTTGGAAGCGGGAGGCCGATCTCCTACGAGCAGTACTTC.

A remark on this clonotype: It may be a read error: a sequence one base away is much more abundant. The V and J genes are TRBV5-4 and TRBJ2-2; maybe TRBD1 (6 bases). Germline V gene data show CDR1 as SGHNT and CDR2 as YYREEE (reference sequence). Trimming pared 0 bases from V and 5 bases from J, leaving 11 bases between. The CDR3 length is 15 residues. The CDR3 DNA is TGTGCCAGCAGCTTGGACAGGGCGAGGACCGGGGAGCTGTTTTTT. Translation gives CASSLDRARTGELFF.

In this sample, this clonotype turned up a few times. This chain uses TRBV20-1 with TRBJ1-1, with D possibly matching TRBD1 (5 bases). Germline CDR1 DFQATT, CDR2 SNEGSKA (reference sequence). The CDR3 runs to 11 residues. V was shortened by 2 bases and J by 8 bases, with 9 bases between the two germline ends. The CDR3 DNA is TGCAGTGCTAGACCTAAGGGGGAAGCTTTCTTT. Translating gives CSARPKGEAFF.

This clonotype was counted a few times. The chain recombines TRBV13 with TRBJ1-1; D ambiguous. Deletions cut 1 base from V and 2 bases from J, with 8 bases between. Germline V lookup: CDR1 PRHDT, CDR2 FYEKMQ (reference sequence). There are 14 residues in the CDR3. DNA of the CDR3: TGTGCCAGCAGCTTAGACTTAATTAACACTGAAGCTTTCTTT. Translation gives CASSLDLINTEAFF. Complete variable domain (other parts from reference TRBV13 and TRBJ1-1): AAGVIQSPRHLIKEKRETATLKCYPIPRHDTVYWYQQGPGQDPQFLISFYEKMQSDKGSIPDRFSAQQFSDYHSELNMSSLELGDSALYFCASSLDLINTEAFFGQGTRLTVV.

This clonotype was observed at least ten times. The chain carries TRBV29-1 and TRBJ2-3, with TRBD2 as a possible D gene (5 bases). Per germline, CDR1 SQVTM and CDR2 ANQGSEA. Trimming cost V 2 bases and J 0 bases, with 12 bases left between them. The CDR3 covers 15 residues. The chain's CDR3 is CSVEFGRTSTDTQYF. The CDR3 DNA reads as TGCAGCGTTGAATTCGGACGGACTAGCACAGATACGCAGTATTTT.

This clonotype was detected many times. This rearrangement joins TRBV9 to TRBJ2-6; D is unclear. Trimming removed 3 bases at V and 2 bases at J, with 3 bases between. The CDR3 runs to 13 residues. CDR1 and CDR2 from the germline V gene are SGDLS and YYNGEE. CDR3 sequence (DNA): TGTGCCAGCAGCGGAACTGGGGCCAACGTCCTGACTTTC. Residues: CASSGTGANVLTF. The variable domain in full, completed from reference TRBV9 and TRBJ2-6, reads DSGVTQTPKHLITATGQRVTLRCSPRSGDLSVYWYQQSLDQGLQFLIQYYNGEERAKGNILERFSAQQFPDLHSELNLSSLELGDSALYFCASSGTGANVLTFGAGSRLTVL.

The chain has TRBV7-6 and TRBJ2-6, with TRBD2 matching 8 bases. The CDR3 length is 17 residues. Germline loops: CDR1 SGHVS, CDR2 FNYEAQ. The J segment lost 0 bases and the V segment lost 2 bases, leaving 3 bases of the junction unmatched. CDR3 nucleotide sequence: TGTGCCAGCAGCTTAACTAGCGGTATCTCTGGGGCCAACGTCCTGACTTTC. As protein: CASSLTSGISGANVLTF.

This clonotype was detected many times. This chain connects TRBV7-2 to TRBJ2-7; a possible D gene is TRBD2 (5 bases). The CDR3 loop spans 13 amino acids. Germline assignment: CDR1 SGHTA and CDR2 FQGNSA. Trimming removed 1 base from V and 7 bases from J, with 11 bases in between. The CDR3 protein is CASSLVPEEEQYF. CDR3 DNA: TGTGCCAGCAGCTTAGTACCGGAGGAGGAGCAGTACTTC.

This clonotype was found many times. The chain is built from TRBV6-5 and TRBJ1-4; no clear D. Trimming removed 7 bases from V and 8 bases from J, with 14 bases in between. CDR1 is MNHEY and CDR2 is SVGAGI in the germline V gene. The CDR3 has 13 residues. In DNA form, the CDR3 reads TGTGCCAGCATTCCACCCCGAGTGGAAAAACTGTTTTTT. This encodes CASIPPRVEKLFF.

V is TRBV2 and J is TRBJ2-7; D is unresolved. Germline loops: CDR1 SNHLY, CDR2 FYNNEI. The CDR3 runs 13 residues. With 11 bases removed from V and 1 base from J, the gap between germline ends came to 15 bases. DNA of the CDR3: TGTGCCCGGACGCCCCTCCTTTCCTACGAGCAGTACTTC. It yields the protein CARTPLLSYEQYF.

The genes are TRBV24-1 and TRBJ2-1; D is possibly TRBD1 (5 bases). CDR1 and CDR2 from the germline V gene are KGHDR and SFDVKD. The CDR3 sequence is 17 residues long. Trimming pared 2 bases from V and 9 bases from J, leaving 22 bases between. The CDR3: CATSDSLIGAAHSEQFF. The DNA of the CDR3 is TGTGCCACCAGTGATTCGCTCATAGGGGCAGCTCACAGTGAGCAGTTCTTC.

A note on this clonotype: This may arise from a read error, as a much more abundant clone is one base away. V gene TRBV4-1 combines with J gene TRBJ2-2; D might be TRBD2 (6 bases). Germline CDR1 and CDR2: MGHRA and YSYEKL. The CDR3 has 13 residues. The CDR3 DNA follows: TGCGCCAGCAGCCAAACTGCGGCCGGGGGGCTGTTTTTT. Translation gives CASSQTAAGGLFF.

In this sample, this clonotype turned up a few times. A read error may produce the germline difference seen at one junction end. This chain links TRBV24-1 with TRBJ2-3, with TRBD1 identical over 7 bases. The germline gives CDR1 KGHDR, CDR2 SFDVKD. CDR3 length: 19 residues. The CDR3 is CAISDRDRDHTSSTDTQYF. CDR3 DNA: TGTGCCATCAGTGACCGTGACAGGGATCACACCTCTAGCACAGATACGCAGTACTTT.

This clonotype was recorded many times. This chain joins TRBV3-1 and TRBJ1-4, with 9 bases identical to TRBD1. V was clipped by 4 bases and J by 8 bases; unmatched bases: 5. This CDR3 comprises 14 residues. CDR1 is LGHDT and CDR2 is YNNKEL in the germline V gene (reference sequence). The CDR3 bases are TGTGCCAGCAGCCCGACAGGGGGTAAAGAAAAACTGTTTTTT. As protein: CASSPTGGKEKLFF. The full variable domain, in which reference TRBV3-1 and TRBJ1-4 provide the parts outside the CDR3, is DTAVSQTPKYLVTQMGNDKSIKCEQNLGHDTMYWYKQDSKKFLKIMFSYNNKELIINETVPNRFSPKSPDKAHLNLHINSLELGDSAVYFCASSPTGGKEKLFFGSGTQLSVL.

This clonotype was seen repeatedly, ten times or more. The chain is built from TRBV7-9 and TRBJ2-7, with D tentatively TRBD1 or TRBD2 (5 bases each). The ends were cut back, 6 bases at V and 4 bases at J, with 19 bases in the middle. This CDR3 comprises 15 residues. Germline-derived CDR1 and CDR2 are SEHNR and FQNEAQ (reference sequence). The CDR3 DNA reads TGTGCCAGCAGTTCTGGACTCGGGGCCACTTACGAGCAGTACTTC. Amino acids: CASSSGLGATYEQYF. The complete variable domain, with remaining parts taken from reference TRBV7-9 and TRBJ2-7, reads DTGVSQNPRHKITKRGQNVTFRCDPISEHNRLYWYRQTLGQGPEFLTYFQNEAQLEKSRLLSDRFSAERPKGSFSTLEIQRTEQGDSAMYLCASSSGLGATYEQYFGPGTRLTVT.

This sequence joins TRBV12-5 and TRBJ1-6; no firm D call. The germline gives CDR1 LGHNT, CDR2 FRNRAP. The V end lost 7 bases, the J end lost 10 bases, and 14 bases lay between the germline ends. There are 13 residues in the CDR3. The CDR3 loop reads CASASREGSPLHF. Written as DNA, the CDR3 is TGTGCTAGTGCCTCGAGGGAGGGATCACCCCTCCACTTT. Variable domain in full (rest from reference TRBV12-5 and TRBJ1-6): DARVTQTPRHKVTEMGQEVTMRCQPILGHNTVFWYRQTMMQGLELLAYFRNRAPLDDSGMPKDRFSAEMPDATLATLKIQPSEPRDSAVYFCASASREGSPLHFGNGTRLTVT.